The clone carrying this T cell receptor (beta chain) appeared a few times. As yet, its antigen is unknown. The data derive from a study of T-cell memory formation after mild COVID-19. TCRdb reprocessed the 5' RACE reads with MiXCR, giving one entry per CDR3 protein. This sample has around 220,000 distinct CDR3 sequences, with roughly 15% found just once. Study-wide findings and caveats: Still unconfirmed is whether the second-wave clones peaking on day 37 recognized SARS-CoV-2. Among CD4+ contracting clones, most were CM and EM, and CD8+ ones EMRA.

The receptor was derived from a young man who had mild COVID-19 (a few samples of this study predate the infection). Cell type and time point are not known. Material for sequencing was PBMCs or a T cell subset sorted from them (not recorded which).

As DNA, the CDR3 is TGTGCCAGCAGCTTAGTGTTCAGGGAGATAGTGGGGACGCATGAGCAGTTCTTC. Translating it yields CASSLVFREIVGTHEQFF. V is TRBV7-9 and J is TRBJ2-1; either TRBD1 or TRBD2 may fit D (5 bases each). Looked up from germline, CDR1 is SEHNR and CDR2 is FQNEAQ (reference sequence). The CDR3 spans 18 residues. V lost 1 base to trimming and J lost 8 bases, with 24 bases between them.